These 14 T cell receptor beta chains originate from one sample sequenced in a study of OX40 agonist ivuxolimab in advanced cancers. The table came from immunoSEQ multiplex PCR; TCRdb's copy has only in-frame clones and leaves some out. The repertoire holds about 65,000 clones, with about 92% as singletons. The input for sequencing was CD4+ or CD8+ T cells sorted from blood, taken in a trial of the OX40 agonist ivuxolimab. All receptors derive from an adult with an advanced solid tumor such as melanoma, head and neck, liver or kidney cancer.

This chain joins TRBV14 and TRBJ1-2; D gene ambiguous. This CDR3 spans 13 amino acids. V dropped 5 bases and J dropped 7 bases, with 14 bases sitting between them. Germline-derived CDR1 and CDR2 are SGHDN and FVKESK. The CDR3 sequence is CASSAQDAFGYTF. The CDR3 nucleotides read TGTGCCAGCAGCGCCCAGGATGCCTTTGGCTACACCTTC. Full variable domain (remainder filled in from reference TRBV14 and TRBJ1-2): EAGVTQFPSHSVIEKGQTVTLRCDPISGHDNLYWYRRVMGKEIKFLLHFVKESKQDESGMPNNRFLAERTGGTYSTLKVQPAELEDSGVYFCASSAQDAFGYTFGSGTRLTVV.

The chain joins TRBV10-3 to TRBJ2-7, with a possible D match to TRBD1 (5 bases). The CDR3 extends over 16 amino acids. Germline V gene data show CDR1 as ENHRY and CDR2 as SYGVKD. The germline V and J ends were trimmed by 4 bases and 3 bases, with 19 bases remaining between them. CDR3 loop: CAISANRIPPYYEQYF. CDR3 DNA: TGTGCCATCAGTGCAAACAGGATCCCCCCTTACTACGAGCAGTACTTC.

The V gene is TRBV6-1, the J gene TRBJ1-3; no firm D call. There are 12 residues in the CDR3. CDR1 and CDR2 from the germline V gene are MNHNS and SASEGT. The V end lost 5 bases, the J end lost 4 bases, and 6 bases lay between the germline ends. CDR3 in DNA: TGTGCCAGCAGTCCAGCCGGAAACACCATATATTTT. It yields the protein CASSPAGNTIYF.

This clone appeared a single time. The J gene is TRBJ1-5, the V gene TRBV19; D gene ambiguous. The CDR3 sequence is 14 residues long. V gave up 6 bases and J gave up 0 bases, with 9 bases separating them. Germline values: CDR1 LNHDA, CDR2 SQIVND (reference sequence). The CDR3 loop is CASRSDDSNQPQHF. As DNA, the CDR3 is TGTGCCAGTAGGTCGGACGATAGCAATCAGCCCCAGCATTTT.

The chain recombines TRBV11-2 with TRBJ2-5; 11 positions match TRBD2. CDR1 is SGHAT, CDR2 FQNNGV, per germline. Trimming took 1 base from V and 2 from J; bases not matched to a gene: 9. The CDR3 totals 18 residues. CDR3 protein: CASSLVWTSGRAQETQYF. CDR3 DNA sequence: TGTGCCAGCAGCTTAGTCTGGACTAGCGGGCGGGCGCAAGAGACCCAGTACTTC. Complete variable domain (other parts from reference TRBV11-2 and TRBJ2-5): EAGVAQSPRYKIIEKRQSVAFWCNPISGHATLYWYQQILGQGPKLLIQFQNNGVVDDSQLPKDRFSAERLKGVDSTLKIQPAKLEDSAVYLCASSLVWTSGRAQETQYFGPGTRLLVL.

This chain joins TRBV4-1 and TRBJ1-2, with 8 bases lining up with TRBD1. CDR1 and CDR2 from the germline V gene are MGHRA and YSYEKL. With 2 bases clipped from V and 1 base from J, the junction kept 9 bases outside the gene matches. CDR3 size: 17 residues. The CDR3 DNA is TGCGCCAGCAGCCAAACCTCACCGGGACAGGTTAACTATGGCTACACCTTC. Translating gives CASSQTSPGQVNYGYTF.

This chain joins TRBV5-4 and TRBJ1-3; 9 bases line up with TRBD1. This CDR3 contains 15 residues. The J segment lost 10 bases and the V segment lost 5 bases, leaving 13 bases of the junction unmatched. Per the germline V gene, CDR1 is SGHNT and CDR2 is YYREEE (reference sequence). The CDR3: CASSFGQGYGRTIYF. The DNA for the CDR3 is TGTGCCAGCAGTTTCGGACAGGGGTATGGAAGGACCATATATTTT.

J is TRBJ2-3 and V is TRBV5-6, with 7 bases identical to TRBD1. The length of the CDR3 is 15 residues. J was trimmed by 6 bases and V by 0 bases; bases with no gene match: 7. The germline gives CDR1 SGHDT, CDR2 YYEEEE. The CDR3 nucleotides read TGTGCCAGCAGCTTGGGAGGGGGCTGGGTGGATACGCAGTATTTT. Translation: CASSLGGGWVDTQYF. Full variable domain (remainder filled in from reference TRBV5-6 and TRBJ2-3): DAGVTQSPTHLIKTRGQQVTLRCSPKSGHDTVSWYQQALGQGPQFIFQYYEEEERQRGNFPDRFSGHQFPNYSSELNVNALLLGDSALYLCASSLGGGWVDTQYFGPGTRLTVL.

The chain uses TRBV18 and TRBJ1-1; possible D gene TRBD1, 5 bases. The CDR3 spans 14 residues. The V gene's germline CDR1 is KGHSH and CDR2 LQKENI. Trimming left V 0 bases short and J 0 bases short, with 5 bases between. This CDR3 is CASSPPGVNTEAFF. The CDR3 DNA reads TGTGCCAGCTCACCACCGGGGGTGAACACTGAAGCTTTCTTT.

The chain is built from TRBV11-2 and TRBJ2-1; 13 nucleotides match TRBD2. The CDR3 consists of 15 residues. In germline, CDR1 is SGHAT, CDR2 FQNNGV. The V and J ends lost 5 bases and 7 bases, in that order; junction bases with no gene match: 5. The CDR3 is CASSLGLAGVNEQFF. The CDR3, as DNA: TGTGCCAGCAGCCTCGGACTAGCGGGGGTTAATGAGCAGTTCTTC. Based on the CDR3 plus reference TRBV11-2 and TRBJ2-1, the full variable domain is EAGVAQSPRYKIIEKRQSVAFWCNPISGHATLYWYQQILGQGPKLLIQFQNNGVVDDSQLPKDRFSAERLKGVDSTLKIQPAKLEDSAVYLCASSLGLAGVNEQFFGPGTRLTVL.

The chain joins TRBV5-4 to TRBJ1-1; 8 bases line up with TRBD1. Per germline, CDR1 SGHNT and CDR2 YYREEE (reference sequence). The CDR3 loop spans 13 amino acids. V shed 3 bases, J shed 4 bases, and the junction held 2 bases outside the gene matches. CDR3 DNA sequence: TGTGCCAGCAGCTCGGACAGGGCCACTGAAGCTTTCTTT. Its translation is CASSSDRATEAFF.

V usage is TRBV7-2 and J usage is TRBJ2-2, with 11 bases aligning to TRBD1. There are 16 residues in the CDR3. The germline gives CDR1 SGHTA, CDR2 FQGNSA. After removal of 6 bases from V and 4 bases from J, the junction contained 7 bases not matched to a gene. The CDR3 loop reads CASSSPDRGRTGELFF. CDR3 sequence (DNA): TGTGCCAGCAGTTCCCCGGACAGGGGGCGCACCGGGGAGCTGTTTTTT.

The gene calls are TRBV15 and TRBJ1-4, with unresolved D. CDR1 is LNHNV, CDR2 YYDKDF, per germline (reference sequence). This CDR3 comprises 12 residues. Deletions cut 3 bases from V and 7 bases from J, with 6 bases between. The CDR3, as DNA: TGTGCCACCAGCAGGGACGGTGAAAAACTGTTTTTT. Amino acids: CATSRDGEKLFF.

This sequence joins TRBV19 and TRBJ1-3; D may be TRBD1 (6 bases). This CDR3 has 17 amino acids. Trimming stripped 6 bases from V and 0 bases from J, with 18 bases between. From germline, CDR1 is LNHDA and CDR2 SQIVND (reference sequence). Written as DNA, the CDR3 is TGTGCCAGTAGCTCGGGGGGCTCGGGGCTCTCTGGAAACACCATATATTTT. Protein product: CASSSGGSGLSGNTIYF.